The T cell receptor (beta chain) under discussion was sequenced for a study of T cells in Graves' hyperthyroidism and ophthalmopathy. This clonotype came up a few times. TCR beta CDR3 sequences were amplified from RNA transcripts. The HTBI primer set served for first-round RT-PCR of the TCR CDR3. TCRdb reanalysed the multiplex PCR reads using MiXCR and keeps one entry per CDR3 protein. The sample yields hundreds of thousands of distinct CDR3 sequences, around 15% seen once. The germline V gene encodes CDR1 SGHAT and CDR2 FQNNGV. CDR3 length equals 13 residues. The V end was cut by 4 bases, the J end by 13 bases, with 17 bases between.

This sequence originates from a woman aged 55-69 years with Graves' ophthalmopathy. The source material was blood. The rearrangement uses TRBV11-2 and TRBJ2-1, with D unresolved. The DNA for the CDR3 is TGTGCCAGCAGCTCAGATCGATCGGGTATTCAGTTCTTC. Translation gives CASSSDRSGIQFF.